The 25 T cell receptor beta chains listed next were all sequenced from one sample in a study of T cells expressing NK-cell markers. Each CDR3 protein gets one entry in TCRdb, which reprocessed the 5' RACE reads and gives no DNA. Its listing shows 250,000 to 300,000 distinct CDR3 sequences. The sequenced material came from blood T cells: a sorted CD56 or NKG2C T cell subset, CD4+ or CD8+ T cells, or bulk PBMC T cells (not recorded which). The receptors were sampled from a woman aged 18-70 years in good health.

The CDR3 sequence is CSVASHLRPGETQYF. The V call is TRBV29-1, the J call TRBJ2-5; lacking DNA, the TRBD1 call made by TCRdb goes unchecked. Germline V gene lookup returns CDR1 SQVTM and CDR2 ANQGSEA. This CDR3 is built from 15 residues.

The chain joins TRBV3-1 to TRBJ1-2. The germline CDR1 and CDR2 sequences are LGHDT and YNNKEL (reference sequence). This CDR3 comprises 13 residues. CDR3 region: CASSQGFNYGYTF.

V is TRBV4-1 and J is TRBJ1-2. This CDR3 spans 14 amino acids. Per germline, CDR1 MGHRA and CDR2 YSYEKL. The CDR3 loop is CASSQGISSDGYTF.

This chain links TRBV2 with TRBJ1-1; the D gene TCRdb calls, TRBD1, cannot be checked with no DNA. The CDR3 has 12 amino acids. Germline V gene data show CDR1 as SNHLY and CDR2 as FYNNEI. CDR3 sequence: CASHRQGTEAFF.

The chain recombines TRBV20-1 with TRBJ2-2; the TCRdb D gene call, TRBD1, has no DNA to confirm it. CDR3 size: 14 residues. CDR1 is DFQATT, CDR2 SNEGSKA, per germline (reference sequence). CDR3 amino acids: CSAPDRGQGGELFF.

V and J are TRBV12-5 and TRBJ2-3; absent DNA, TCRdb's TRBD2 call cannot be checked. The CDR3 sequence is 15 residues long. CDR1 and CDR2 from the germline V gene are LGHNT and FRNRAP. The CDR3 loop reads CASGLADLVADTQYF.

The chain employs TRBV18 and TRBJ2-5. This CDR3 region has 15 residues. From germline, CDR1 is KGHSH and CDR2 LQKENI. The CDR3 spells CASSTTVGNQETQYF.

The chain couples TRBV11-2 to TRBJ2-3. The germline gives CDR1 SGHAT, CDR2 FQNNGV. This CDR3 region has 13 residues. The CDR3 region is CASSPKGTDTQYF.

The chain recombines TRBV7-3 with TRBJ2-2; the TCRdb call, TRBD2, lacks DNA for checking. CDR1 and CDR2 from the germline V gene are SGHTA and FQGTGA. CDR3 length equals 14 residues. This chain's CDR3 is CASSLPLNTGELFF.

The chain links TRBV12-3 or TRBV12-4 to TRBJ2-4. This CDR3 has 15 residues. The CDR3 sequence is CASSLVSLAKNIQYF.

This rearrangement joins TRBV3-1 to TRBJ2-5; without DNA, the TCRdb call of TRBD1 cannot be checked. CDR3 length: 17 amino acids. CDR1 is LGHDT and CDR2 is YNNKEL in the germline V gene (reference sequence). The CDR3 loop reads CASSQGGTSVYQETQYF.

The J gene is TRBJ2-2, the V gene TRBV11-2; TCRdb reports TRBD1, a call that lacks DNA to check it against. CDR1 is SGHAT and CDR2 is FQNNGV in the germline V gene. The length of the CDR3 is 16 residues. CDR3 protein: CASSLVAGVNTGELFF.

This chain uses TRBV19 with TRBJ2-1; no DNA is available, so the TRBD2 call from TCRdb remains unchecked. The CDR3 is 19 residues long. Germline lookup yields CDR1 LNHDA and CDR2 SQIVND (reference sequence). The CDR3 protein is CASSLMTSGRFRVGNEQFF.

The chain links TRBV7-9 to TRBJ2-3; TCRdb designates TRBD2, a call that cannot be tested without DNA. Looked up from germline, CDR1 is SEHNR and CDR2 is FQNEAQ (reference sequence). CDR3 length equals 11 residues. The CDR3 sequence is CAVRGPAAQYF.

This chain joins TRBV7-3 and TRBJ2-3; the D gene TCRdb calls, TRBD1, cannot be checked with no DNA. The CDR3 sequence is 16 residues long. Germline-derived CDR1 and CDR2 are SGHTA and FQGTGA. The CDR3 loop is CASSSPGGSSTDTQYF.

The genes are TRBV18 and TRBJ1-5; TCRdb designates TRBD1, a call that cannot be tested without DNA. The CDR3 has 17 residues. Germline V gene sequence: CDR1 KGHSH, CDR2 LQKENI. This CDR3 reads CASSEYPTVYSNQPQHF.

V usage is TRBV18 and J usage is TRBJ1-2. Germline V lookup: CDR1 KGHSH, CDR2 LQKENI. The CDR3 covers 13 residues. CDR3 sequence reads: CASSTSSFDDYTF. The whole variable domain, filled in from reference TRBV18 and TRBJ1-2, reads NAGVMQNPRHLVRRRGQEARLRCSPMKGHSHVYWYRQLPEEGLKFMVYLQKENIIDESGMPKERFSAEFPKEGPSILRIQQVVRGDSAAYFCASSTSSFDDYTFGSGTRLTVV.

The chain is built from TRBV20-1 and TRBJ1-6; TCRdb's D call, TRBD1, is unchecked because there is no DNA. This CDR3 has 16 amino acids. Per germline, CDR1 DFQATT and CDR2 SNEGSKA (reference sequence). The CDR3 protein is CSADSTGTGYNSPLHF.

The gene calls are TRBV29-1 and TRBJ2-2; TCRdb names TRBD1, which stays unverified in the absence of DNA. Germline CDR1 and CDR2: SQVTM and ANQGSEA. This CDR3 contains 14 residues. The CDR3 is CSVVVGGNTGELFF.

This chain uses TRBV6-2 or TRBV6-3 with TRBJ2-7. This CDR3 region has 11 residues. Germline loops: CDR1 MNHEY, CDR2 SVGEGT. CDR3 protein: CASSPRYEQYF.

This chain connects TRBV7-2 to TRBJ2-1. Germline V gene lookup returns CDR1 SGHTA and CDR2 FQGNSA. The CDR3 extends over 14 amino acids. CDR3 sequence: CASSLAFPYNEQFF.

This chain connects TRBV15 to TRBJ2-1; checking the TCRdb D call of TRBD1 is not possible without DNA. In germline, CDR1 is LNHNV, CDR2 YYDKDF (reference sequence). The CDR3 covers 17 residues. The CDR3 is CATSPGGAAISYNEQFF.

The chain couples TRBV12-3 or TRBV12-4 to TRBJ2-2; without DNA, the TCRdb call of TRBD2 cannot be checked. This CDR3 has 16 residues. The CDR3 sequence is CASSPRLAVNTGELFF.

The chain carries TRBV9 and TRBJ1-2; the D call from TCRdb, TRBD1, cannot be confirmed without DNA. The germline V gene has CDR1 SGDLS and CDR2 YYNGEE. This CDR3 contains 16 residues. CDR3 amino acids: CASSVGGTLINYGYTF.

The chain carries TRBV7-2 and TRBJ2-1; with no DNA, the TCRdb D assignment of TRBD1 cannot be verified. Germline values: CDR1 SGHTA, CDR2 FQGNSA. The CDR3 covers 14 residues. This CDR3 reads CASSFRTGKDEQFF.